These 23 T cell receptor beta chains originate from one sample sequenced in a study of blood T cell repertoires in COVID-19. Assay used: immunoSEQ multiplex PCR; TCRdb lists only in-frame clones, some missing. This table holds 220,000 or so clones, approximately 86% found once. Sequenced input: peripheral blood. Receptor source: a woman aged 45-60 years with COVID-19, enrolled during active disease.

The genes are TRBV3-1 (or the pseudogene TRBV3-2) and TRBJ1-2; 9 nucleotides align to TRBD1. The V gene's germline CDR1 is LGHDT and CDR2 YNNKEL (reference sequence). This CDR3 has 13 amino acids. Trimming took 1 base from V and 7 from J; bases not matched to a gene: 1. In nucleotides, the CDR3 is TGTGCCAGCAGCCAAGGGGACAGGGCTGGCTACACCTTC. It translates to CASSQGDRAGYTF.

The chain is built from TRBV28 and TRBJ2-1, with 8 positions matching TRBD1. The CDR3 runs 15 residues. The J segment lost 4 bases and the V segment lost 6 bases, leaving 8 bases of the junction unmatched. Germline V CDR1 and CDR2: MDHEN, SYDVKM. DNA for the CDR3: TGTGCCAGCAGAACACAGGGGGTCCTATACAATGAGCAGTTCTTC. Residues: CASRTQGVLYNEQFF.

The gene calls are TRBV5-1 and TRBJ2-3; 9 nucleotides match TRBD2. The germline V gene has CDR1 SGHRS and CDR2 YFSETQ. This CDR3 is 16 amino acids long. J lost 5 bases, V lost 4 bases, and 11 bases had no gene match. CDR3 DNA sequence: TGCGCCAGCAGCCGGCGGGTAGCGGGGGCAGGAGATACGCAGTATTTT. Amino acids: CASSRRVAGAGDTQYF. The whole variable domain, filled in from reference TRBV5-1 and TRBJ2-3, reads KAGVTQTPRYLIKTRGQQVTLSCSPISGHRSVSWYQQTPGQGLQFLFEYFSETQRNKGNFPGRFSGRQFSNSRSEMNVSTLELGDSALYLCASSRRVAGAGDTQYFGPGTRLTVL.

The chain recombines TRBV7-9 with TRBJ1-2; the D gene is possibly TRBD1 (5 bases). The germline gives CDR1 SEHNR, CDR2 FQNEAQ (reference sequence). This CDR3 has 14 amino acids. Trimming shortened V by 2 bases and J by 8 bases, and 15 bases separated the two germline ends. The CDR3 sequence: CASSLWGDSMGYTF. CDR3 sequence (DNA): TGTGCCAGCAGCTTATGGGGGGACTCTATGGGCTACACCTTC. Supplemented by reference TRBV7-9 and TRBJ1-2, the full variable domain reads DTGVSQNPRHKITKRGQNVTFRCDPISEHNRLYWYRQTLGQGPEFLTYFQNEAQLEKSRLLSDRFSAERPKGSFSTLEIQRTEQGDSAMYLCASSLWGDSMGYTFGSGTRLTVV.

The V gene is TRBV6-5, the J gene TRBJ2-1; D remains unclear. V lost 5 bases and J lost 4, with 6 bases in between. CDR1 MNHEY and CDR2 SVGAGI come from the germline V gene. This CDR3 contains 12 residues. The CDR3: CASSHKYNEQFF. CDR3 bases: TGTGCCAGCAGTCACAAATACAATGAGCAGTTCTTC.

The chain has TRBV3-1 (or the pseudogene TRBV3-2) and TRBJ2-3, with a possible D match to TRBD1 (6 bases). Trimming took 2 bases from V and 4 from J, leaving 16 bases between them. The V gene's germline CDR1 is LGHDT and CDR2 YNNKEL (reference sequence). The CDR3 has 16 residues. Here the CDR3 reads CASSQTMDGGADTQYF. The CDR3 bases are TGTGCCAGCAGCCAAACTATGGATGGGGGCGCAGATACGCAGTATTTT.

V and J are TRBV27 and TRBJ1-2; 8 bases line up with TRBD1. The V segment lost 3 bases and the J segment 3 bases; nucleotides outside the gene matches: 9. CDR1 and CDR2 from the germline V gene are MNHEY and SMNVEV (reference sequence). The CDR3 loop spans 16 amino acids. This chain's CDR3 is CASSFTAPTGDYGYTF. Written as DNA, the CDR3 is TGTGCCAGCAGTTTTACCGCCCCGACAGGGGACTATGGCTACACCTTC.

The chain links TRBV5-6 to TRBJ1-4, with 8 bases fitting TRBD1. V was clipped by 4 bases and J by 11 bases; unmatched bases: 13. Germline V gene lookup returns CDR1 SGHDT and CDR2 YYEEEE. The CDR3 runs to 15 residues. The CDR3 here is CASSPTGTGRGKLFF. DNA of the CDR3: TGTGCCAGCAGCCCTACCGGGACAGGCCGGGGGAAACTGTTTTTT.

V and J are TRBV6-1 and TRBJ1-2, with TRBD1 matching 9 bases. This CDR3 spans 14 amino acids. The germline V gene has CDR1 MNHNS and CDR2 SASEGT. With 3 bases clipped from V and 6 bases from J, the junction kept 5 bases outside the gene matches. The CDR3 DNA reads TGTGCCAGCAGTGACCGACAGGGGGTGAATGGCTACACCTTC. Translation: CASSDRQGVNGYTF.

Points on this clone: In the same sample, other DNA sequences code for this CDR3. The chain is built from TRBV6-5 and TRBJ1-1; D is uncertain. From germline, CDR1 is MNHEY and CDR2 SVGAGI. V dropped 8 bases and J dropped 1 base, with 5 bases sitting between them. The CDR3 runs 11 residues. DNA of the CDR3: TGTGCCAGCGGGCGGAACACTGAAGCTTTCTTT. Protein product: CASGRNTEAFF.

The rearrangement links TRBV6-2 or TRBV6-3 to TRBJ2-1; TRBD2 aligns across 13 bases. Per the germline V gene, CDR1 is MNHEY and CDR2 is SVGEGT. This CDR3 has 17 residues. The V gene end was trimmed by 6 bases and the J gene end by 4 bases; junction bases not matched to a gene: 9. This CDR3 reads CASSQRTSGGRYNEQFF. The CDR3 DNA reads TGTGCCAGCAGCCAAAGGACTAGCGGGGGAAGATACAATGAGCAGTTCTTC.

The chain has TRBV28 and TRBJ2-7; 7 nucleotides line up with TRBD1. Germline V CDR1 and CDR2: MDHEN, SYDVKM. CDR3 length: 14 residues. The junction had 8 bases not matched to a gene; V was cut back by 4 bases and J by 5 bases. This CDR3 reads CASSSLRGPHEQYV. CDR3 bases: TGTGCCAGCAGTTCCCTAAGGGGGCCCCACGAGCAGTACGTC.

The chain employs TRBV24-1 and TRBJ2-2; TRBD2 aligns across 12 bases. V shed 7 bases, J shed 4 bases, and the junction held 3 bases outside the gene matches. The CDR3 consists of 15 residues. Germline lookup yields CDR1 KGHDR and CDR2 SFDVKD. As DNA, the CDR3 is TGTGCCACCAGGACTAGCGGGGGTCTCACCGGGGAGCTGTTTTTT. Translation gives CATRTSGGLTGELFF.

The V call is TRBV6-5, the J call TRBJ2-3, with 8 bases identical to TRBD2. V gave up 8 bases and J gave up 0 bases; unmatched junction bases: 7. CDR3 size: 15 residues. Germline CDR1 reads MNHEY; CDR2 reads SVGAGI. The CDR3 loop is CASGTSMGSTDTQYF. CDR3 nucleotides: TGTGCCAGCGGGACTAGTATGGGAAGCACAGATACGCAGTATTTT.

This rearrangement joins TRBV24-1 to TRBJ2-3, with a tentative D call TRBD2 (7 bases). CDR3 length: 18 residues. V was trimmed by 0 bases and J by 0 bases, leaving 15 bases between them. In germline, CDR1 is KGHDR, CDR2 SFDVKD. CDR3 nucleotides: TGTGCCACCAGTGATTTGGGGAGGGGACAAGGGAGCACAGATACGCAGTATTTT. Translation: CATSDLGRGQGSTDTQYF.

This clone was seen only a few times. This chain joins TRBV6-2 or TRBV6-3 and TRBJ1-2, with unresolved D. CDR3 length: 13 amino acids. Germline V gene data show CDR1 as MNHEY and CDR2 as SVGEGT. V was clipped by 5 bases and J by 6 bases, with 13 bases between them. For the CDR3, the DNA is TGTGCCAGCAGTCCCGGACTACTCGATGGCTACACCTTC. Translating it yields CASSPGLLDGYTF.

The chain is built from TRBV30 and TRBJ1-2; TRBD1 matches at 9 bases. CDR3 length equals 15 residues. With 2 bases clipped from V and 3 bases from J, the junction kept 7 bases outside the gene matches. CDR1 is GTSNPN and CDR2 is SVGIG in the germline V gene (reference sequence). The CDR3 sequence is CAWSLTGGEDYGYTF. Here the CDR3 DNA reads TGTGCCTGGAGTCTAACAGGGGGCGAGGACTATGGCTACACCTTC.

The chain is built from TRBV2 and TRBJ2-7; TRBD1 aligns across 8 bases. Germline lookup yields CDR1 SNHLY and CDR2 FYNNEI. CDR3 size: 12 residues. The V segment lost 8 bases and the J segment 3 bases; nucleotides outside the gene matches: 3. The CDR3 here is CASRDRIYEQYV. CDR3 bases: TGTGCCAGCCGGGACAGGATCTACGAGCAGTACGTC.

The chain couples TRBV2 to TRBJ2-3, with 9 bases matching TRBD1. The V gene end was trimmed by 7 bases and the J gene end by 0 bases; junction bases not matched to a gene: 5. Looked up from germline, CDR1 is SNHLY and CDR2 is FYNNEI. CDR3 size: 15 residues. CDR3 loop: CASNGGQGSTDTQYF. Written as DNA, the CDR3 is TGTGCCAGCAATGGCGGACAGGGGAGCACAGATACGCAGTATTTT.

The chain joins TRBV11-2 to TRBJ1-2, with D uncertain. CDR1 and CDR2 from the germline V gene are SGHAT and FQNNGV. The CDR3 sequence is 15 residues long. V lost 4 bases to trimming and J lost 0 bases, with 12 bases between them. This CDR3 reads CASSSPRVPNYGYTF. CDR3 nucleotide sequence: TGTGCCAGCAGCTCCCCGCGGGTACCTAACTATGGCTACACCTTC.

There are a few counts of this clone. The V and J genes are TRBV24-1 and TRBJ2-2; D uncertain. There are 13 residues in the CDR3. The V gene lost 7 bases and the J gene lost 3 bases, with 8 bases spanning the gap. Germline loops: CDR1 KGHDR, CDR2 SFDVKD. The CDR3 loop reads CATSSGHTGELFF. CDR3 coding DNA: TGTGCCACCAGCTCTGGGCACACCGGGGAGCTGTTTTTT.

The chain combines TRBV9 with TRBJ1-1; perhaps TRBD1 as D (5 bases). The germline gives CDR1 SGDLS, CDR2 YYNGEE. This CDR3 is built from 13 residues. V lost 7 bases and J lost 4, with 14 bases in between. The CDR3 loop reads CASGPSGATEAFF. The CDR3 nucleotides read TGTGCCAGCGGCCCGAGTGGGGCCACTGAAGCTTTCTTT. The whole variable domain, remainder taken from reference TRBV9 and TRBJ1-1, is DSGVTQTPKHLITATGQRVTLRCSPRSGDLSVYWYQQSLDQGLQFLIQYYNGEERAKGNILERFSAQQFPDLHSELNLSSLELGDSALYFCASGPSGATEAFFGQGTRLTVV.

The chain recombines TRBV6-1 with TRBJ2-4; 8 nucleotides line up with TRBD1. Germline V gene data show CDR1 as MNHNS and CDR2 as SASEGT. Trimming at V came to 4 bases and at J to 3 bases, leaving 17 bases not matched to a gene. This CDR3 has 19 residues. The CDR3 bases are TGTGCCAGCAGTGGGAGGACAGGGCCCTCCTCTTTGGACAAAAACATTCAGTACTTC. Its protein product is CASSGRTGPSSLDKNIQYF.